Below, 26 T cell receptor beta chains from the same sample are listed, as sequenced in a study of T cell changes during pregnancy in multiple sclerosis (dated by TCRdb to about 2019). Libraries came from the immunoSEQ multiplex PCR assay. Imported from immuneACCESS, the table was reduced by TCRdb to in-frame sequences with V and J called. These copies leave out some clones; in studies compared against another copy, an unresolved V gene accounts for under half, and the cause of the remainder is not known. This sample gives approximately 66,000 clones in total; 85% to 95% of them show up just once. The ten largest clones add up to less than 2% of the sample. This sample comprised peripheral blood, obtained in the third trimester of pregnancy. Source of these receptors: a female donor in good health, enrolled as a control in a pregnancy study.

This chain joins TRBV15 and TRBJ1-5; TRBD1 matches at 8 bases. The germline gives CDR1 LNHNV, CDR2 YYDKDF (reference sequence). V dropped 3 bases and J dropped 0; count of bases not matched to a gene: 7. The CDR3 extends over 17 amino acids. This chain's CDR3 is CATSRETGVYSNQPQHF. The DNA for the CDR3 is TGTGCCACCAGCAGGGAGACAGGGGTTTATAGCAATCAGCCCCAGCATTTT.

This rearrangement joins TRBV7-8 to TRBJ2-3; D is uncertain. CDR1 and CDR2 (germline): SGHVS, FQNEAQ. V was trimmed by 0 bases and J by 8 bases, leaving 15 bases between them. The CDR3 has 15 residues. The CDR3 region is CASSLARNRGSTQYF. CDR3 sequence (DNA): TGTGCCAGCAGCTTAGCCCGGAATAGAGGTAGTACGCAGTATTTT.

V gene TRBV7-8 combines with J gene TRBJ1-5; D is ambiguous. The V end lost 4 bases, the J end lost 2 bases, and 15 bases lay between the germline ends. CDR1 and CDR2 (germline): SGHVS, FQNEAQ. The CDR3 runs to 16 residues. CDR3 nucleotide sequence: TGTGCCAGCAGCTCAACATCCAGAATGGGCAATCAGCCCCAGCATTTT. Translating it yields CASSSTSRMGNQPQHF.

The chain uses TRBV29-1 and TRBJ2-5; 7 bases agree with TRBD2. TRBJ2-7 matches the DNA end more closely, so the J call is doubtful. The V gene's germline CDR1 is SQVTM and CDR2 ANQGSEA. The CDR3 length is 13 residues. CDR3 protein: CSFREGNTYEQYF. The DNA of the CDR3 is TGCAGCTTCAGGGAGGGAAATACCTACGAGCAGTACTTC.

V usage is TRBV6-5 and J usage is TRBJ2-1, with 9 nucleotides matching TRBD1. The germline V gene encodes CDR1 MNHEY and CDR2 SVGAGI. This CDR3 has 16 residues. V trimming: 0 bases; J trimming: 7 bases; junction bases outside the gene matches: 7. The CDR3 protein is CASSYSPQGAGNEQFF. For the CDR3, the DNA is TGTGCCAGCAGTTACTCGCCACAGGGGGCAGGGAATGAGCAGTTCTTC.

Here the CDR3 reads CASSVDFYSAQNTGELFF. The CDR3 DNA is TGTGCCAGCAGCGTGGATTTTTATAGCGCACAGAACACCGGGGAGCTGTTTTTT. The chain links TRBV9 to TRBJ2-2, with D maybe TRBD2 (5 bases). The CDR3 is made up of 18 amino acids. The V gene lost 2 bases and the J gene lost 1 base, with 18 bases spanning the gap. Looked up from germline, CDR1 is SGDLS and CDR2 is YYNGEE. The complete variable domain, with remaining parts taken from reference TRBV9 and TRBJ2-2, reads DSGVTQTPKHLITATGQRVTLRCSPRSGDLSVYWYQQSLDQGLQFLIQYYNGEERAKGNILERFSAQQFPDLHSELNLSSLELGDSALYFCASSVDFYSAQNTGELFFGEGSRLTVL.

The rearrangement links TRBV7-2 to TRBJ2-6, with D unresolved. The germline V gene encodes CDR1 SGHTA and CDR2 FQGNSA. The CDR3 is 15 amino acids. V was pared by 3 bases and J by 4 bases, with 10 bases between. The CDR3 loop reads CASSFQFSGANVLTF. CDR3 bases: TGTGCCAGCAGCTTCCAGTTCTCCGGGGCCAACGTCCTGACTTTC.

The rearrangement links TRBV19 to TRBJ2-1; 9 nucleotides match TRBD2. Germline V gene lookup returns CDR1 LNHDA and CDR2 SQIVND (reference sequence). J was trimmed by 9 bases and V by 8 bases; bases with no gene match: 11. The length of the CDR3 is 14 residues. The CDR3 nucleotides read TGTGCCAGTGACGGAGGGCGGGGGGGCGGTGAGCAGTTCTTC. This gives the protein CASDGGRGGGEQFF. Variable domain in full (rest from reference TRBV19 and TRBJ2-1): DGGITQSPKYLFRKEGQNVTLSCEQNLNHDAMYWYRQDPGQGLRLIYYSQIVNDFQKGDIAEGYSVSREKKESFPLTVTSAQKNPTAFYLCASDGGRGGGEQFFGPGTRLTVL.

This sequence joins TRBV28 and TRBJ1-1; 7 positions agree with TRBD1. Germline V gene data show CDR1 as MDHEN and CDR2 as SYDVKM. V gave up 8 bases and J gave up 8 bases; unmatched junction bases: 14. CDR3 length: 14 residues. The CDR3 protein is CASRPGQVLKEAFF. CDR3 coding DNA: TGTGCCAGCCGCCCCGGACAGGTCCTAAAGGAAGCTTTCTTT.

The CDR3: CASSLADQLISGANVLTF. As DNA, the CDR3 is TGCGCCAGCAGCTTGGCCGATCAGTTGATCTCTGGGGCCAACGTCCTGACTTTC. This sequence joins TRBV5-1 and TRBJ2-6; no firm D call. The V gene's germline CDR1 is SGHRS and CDR2 YFSETQ. This CDR3 spans 18 amino acids. V dropped 0 bases and J dropped 0 bases, with 13 bases sitting between them.

V is TRBV7-3 and J is TRBJ2-1; D is possibly TRBD2 (6 bases). V was trimmed by 5 bases and J by 3 bases, leaving 14 bases between them. CDR1 is SGHTA, CDR2 FQGTGA, per germline. The CDR3 spans 15 residues. The CDR3 bases are TGTGCCAGCAGCCAGGGCGGGGCCGTCTACAATGAGCAGTTCTTC. The encoded protein is CASSQGGAVYNEQFF. Drawing the rest from reference TRBV7-3 and TRBJ2-1, the complete variable domain is GAGVSQTPSNKVTEKGKYVELRCDPISGHTALYWYRQSLGQGPEFLIYFQGTGAADDSGLPNDRFFAVRPEGSVSTLKIQRTERGDSAVYLCASSQGGAVYNEQFFGPGTRLTVL.

V and J are TRBV7-2 and TRBJ2-7; TRBD1 might be the D (6 bases). The V end was cut by 1 base, the J end by 2 bases, with 12 bases between. Germline values: CDR1 SGHTA, CDR2 FQGNSA. This CDR3 region has 15 residues. CDR3 loop: CASSLEWTATYEQYF. The CDR3 DNA is TGTGCCAGCAGCTTAGAATGGACAGCCACCTACGAGCAGTACTTC. The whole variable domain, remainder taken from reference TRBV7-2 and TRBJ2-7, is GAGVSQSPSNKVTEKGKDVELRCDPISGHTALYWYRQSLGQGLEFLIYFQGNSAPDKSGLPSDRFSAERTGGSVSTLTIQRTQQEDSAVYLCASSLEWTATYEQYFGPGTRLTVT.

The chain employs TRBV10-2 and TRBJ2-7; D is unresolved. The V end was cut by 3 bases, the J end by 5 bases, with 8 bases between. Per the germline V gene, CDR1 is WSHSY and CDR2 is SAAADI. The CDR3 has 12 amino acids. CDR3 sequence: CASSDFPHEQYF. Here the CDR3 DNA reads TGCGCCAGCAGTGACTTTCCCCACGAGCAGTACTTC.

The chain is built from TRBV14 and TRBJ2-1; D uncertain. This CDR3 spans 15 amino acids. Germline V CDR1 and CDR2: SGHDN, FVKESK. Deletions cut 4 bases from V and 2 bases from J, with 12 bases between. The CDR3 nucleotides are TGTGCCAGCAGCCCCTTTCGGGTCCCCTACAATGAGCAGTTCTTC. Translated: CASSPFRVPYNEQFF.

This sequence joins TRBV30 and TRBJ1-1; tentative D call: TRBD1 (6 bases). In germline, CDR1 is GTSNPN, CDR2 SVGIG (reference sequence). The V gene lost 0 bases and the J gene lost 5 bases, with 13 bases spanning the gap. The CDR3 has 14 residues. Here the CDR3 reads CAWSVPGGGTEAFF. CDR3 DNA sequence: TGTGCCTGGAGTGTTCCTGGGGGCGGGACTGAAGCTTTCTTT.

The chain uses TRBV5-1 and TRBJ1-2; D not resolved. Germline V gives CDR1 SGHRS, CDR2 YFSETQ. The CDR3 runs 14 residues. Trimming cost V 4 bases and J 0 bases, with 10 bases left between them. CDR3 nucleotides: TGCGCCAGCAGCCTTACATCTTCTAACTATGGCTACACCTTC. Encoded protein: CASSLTSSNYGYTF.

The rearrangement links TRBV7-6 to TRBJ2-2; 7 bases are shared with TRBD2. CDR1 SGHVS and CDR2 FNYEAQ come from the germline V gene. CDR3 length equals 15 residues. J lost 6 bases, V lost 2 bases, and 6 bases had no gene match. The CDR3 sequence: CASSLMSGGAGELFF. In DNA, the CDR3 is TGTGCCAGCAGCTTAATGTCGGGGGGAGCCGGGGAGCTGTTTTTT.

The rearrangement uses TRBV5-1 and TRBJ1-1; possible D gene TRBD1, 6 bases. V lost 1 base and J lost 0, with 7 bases in between. The CDR3 extends over 14 amino acids. The germline gives CDR1 SGHRS, CDR2 YFSETQ. CDR3 nucleotide sequence: TGCGCCAGCAGCTTGAGGGGGTTGAACACTGAAGCTTTCTTT. Protein sequence: CASSLRGLNTEAFF.

The rearrangement links TRBV27 to TRBJ2-7; TRBD2 matches 13 bases. Trimming at V came to 5 bases and at J to 6 bases, leaving 13 bases not matched to a gene. The CDR3 extends over 17 amino acids. Germline assignment: CDR1 MNHEY and CDR2 SMNVEV (reference sequence). In nucleotides, the CDR3 is TGTGCCAGCAGTCTAAGCCCGGGACTAGCGGGGATGGGCGAGCAGTACTTC. Translation gives CASSLSPGLAGMGEQYF.

This rearrangement joins TRBV18 to TRBJ1-1; D call uncertain. The CDR3 totals 15 residues. Per the germline V gene, CDR1 is KGHSH and CDR2 is LQKENI. V was trimmed by 5 bases and J by 5 bases, leaving 18 bases between them. CDR3 coding DNA: TGTGCCAGCTCAGTTGGTCGCGGGCAGTTGACTGAAGCTTTCTTT. As protein: CASSVGRGQLTEAFF. Drawing the rest from reference TRBV18 and TRBJ1-1, the complete variable domain is NAGVMQNPRHLVRRRGQEARLRCSPMKGHSHVYWYRQLPEEGLKFMVYLQKENIIDESGMPKERFSAEFPKEGPSILRIQQVVRGDSAAYFCASSVGRGQLTEAFFGQGTRLTVV.

The V call is TRBV7-9, the J call TRBJ2-3, with 12 positions matching TRBD2. The V segment lost 4 bases and the J segment 4 bases; nucleotides outside the gene matches: 12. The germline gives CDR1 SEHNR, CDR2 FQNEAQ (reference sequence). The CDR3 runs to 18 residues. CDR3 sequence: CASSSPLKTSGSADTQYF. The DNA for the CDR3 is TGTGCCAGCAGCTCCCCGCTCAAGACTAGCGGGAGCGCAGATACGCAGTATTTT.

The V call is TRBV30, the J call TRBJ2-5; 8 bases agree with TRBD2. The ends lost 4 bases at V and 5 bases at J; junction bases unmatched: 6. CDR1 GTSNPN and CDR2 SVGIG come from the germline V gene (reference sequence). The CDR3 covers 13 residues. The CDR3 here is CAWTGGPRETQYF. The CDR3 DNA is TGTGCCTGGACGGGAGGGCCTCGGGAGACCCAGTACTTC.

J is TRBJ2-3 and V is TRBV19; 7 bases match TRBD2. The CDR3 covers 13 residues. Germline V lookup: CDR1 LNHDA, CDR2 SQIVND (reference sequence). V dropped 7 bases and J dropped 2; count of bases not matched to a gene: 3. CDR3 loop: CASTSGNTDTQYF. CDR3 in DNA: TGTGCCAGTACTAGCGGAAACACAGATACGCAGTATTTT.

The chain couples TRBV2 to TRBJ1-1, with 10 positions matching TRBD1. The length of the CDR3 is 15 residues. Unmatched junction bases numbered 2, after V lost 3 bases and J lost 1 base. CDR1 and CDR2 (germline): SNHLY, FYNNEI. CDR3 bases: TGTGCCAGCAGTGAGCGGGACAGGGGGAACACTGAAGCTTTCTTT. It encodes CASSERDRGNTEAFF.

The chain has TRBV2 and TRBJ2-1; TRBD2 agrees at 15 bases. V lost 7 bases and J lost 0; bases outside the gene matches: 13. Germline V gene data show CDR1 as SNHLY and CDR2 as FYNNEI. The CDR3 consists of 20 residues. The CDR3 region is CASKLLGTSGRLVSYNEQFF. The CDR3 DNA sequence: TGTGCCAGCAAACTACTCGGGACTAGCGGGAGGCTCGTCTCCTACAATGAGCAGTTCTTC.

This sequence joins TRBV10-2 and TRBJ2-2, with a weak D call TRBD1 (5 bases). The ends were cut back, 0 bases at V and 7 bases at J, with 12 bases in the middle. Germline V lookup: CDR1 WSHSY, CDR2 SAAADI. The CDR3 has 15 residues. DNA for the CDR3: TGCGCCAGCAGTGAGTCGGGGCAGGCCGGCGGGGAGCTGTTTTTT. Its protein is CASSESGQAGGELFF.